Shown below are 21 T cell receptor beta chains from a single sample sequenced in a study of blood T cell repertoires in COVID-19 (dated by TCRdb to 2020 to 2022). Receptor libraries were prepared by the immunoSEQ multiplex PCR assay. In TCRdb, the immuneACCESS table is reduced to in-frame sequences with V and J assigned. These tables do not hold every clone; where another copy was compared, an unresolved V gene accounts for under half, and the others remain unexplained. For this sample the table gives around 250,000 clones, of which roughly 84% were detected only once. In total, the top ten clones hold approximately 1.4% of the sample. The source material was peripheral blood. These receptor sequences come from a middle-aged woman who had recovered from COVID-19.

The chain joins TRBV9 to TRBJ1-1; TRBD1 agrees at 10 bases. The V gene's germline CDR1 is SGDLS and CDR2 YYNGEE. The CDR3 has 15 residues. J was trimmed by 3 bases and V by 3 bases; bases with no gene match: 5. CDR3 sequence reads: CASSDSTGGHTEAFF. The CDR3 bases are TGTGCCAGCAGCGACTCGACAGGGGGCCACACTGAAGCTTTCTTT.

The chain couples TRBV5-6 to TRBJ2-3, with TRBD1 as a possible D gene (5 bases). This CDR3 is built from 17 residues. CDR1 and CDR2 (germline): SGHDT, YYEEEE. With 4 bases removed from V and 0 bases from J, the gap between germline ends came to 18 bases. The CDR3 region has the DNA TGTGCCAGCAGCCCGGAAGCTGGGGCAGGGAGCACAGATACGCAGTATTTT. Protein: CASSPEAGAGSTDTQYF.

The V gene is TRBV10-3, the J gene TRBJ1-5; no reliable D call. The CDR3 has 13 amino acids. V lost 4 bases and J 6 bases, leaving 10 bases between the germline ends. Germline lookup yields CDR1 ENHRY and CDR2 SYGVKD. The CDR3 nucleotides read TGTGCCATCAGTGTAGAGGGAAGTCAGCCCCAGCATTTT. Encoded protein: CAISVEGSQPQHF.

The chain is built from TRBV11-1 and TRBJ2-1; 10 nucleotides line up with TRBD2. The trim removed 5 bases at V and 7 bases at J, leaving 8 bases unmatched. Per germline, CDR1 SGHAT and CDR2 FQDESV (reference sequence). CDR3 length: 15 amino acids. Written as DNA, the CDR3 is TGTGCCAGCAGCCTAAGCGGGGGGGCCGGGAATGAGCAGTTCTTC. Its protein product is CASSLSGGAGNEQFF.

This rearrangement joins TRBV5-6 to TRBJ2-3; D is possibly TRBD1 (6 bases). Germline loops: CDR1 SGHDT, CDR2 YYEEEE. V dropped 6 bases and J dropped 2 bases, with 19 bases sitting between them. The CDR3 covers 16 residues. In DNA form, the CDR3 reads TGTGCCAGCAACCGAGGGGTTGGGGGCCCCACAGATACGCAGTATTTT. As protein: CASNRGVGGPTDTQYF.

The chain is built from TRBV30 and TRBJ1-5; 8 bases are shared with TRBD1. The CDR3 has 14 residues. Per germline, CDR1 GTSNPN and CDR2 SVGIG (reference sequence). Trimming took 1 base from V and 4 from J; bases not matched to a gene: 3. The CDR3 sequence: CAWSAWTGNQPQHF. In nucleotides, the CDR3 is TGTGCCTGGAGTGCCTGGACAGGGAATCAGCCCCAGCATTTT.

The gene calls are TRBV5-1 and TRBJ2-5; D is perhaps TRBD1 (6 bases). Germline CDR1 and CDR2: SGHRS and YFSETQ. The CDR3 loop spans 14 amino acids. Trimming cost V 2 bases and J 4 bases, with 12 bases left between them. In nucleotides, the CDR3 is TGCGCCAGCAGCTTATCCCCAGGGGTAGAGACCCAGTACTTC. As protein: CASSLSPGVETQYF.

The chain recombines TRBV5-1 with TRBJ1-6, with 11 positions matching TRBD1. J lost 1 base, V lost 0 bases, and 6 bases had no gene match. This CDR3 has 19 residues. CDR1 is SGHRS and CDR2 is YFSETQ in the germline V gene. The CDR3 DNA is TGCGCCAGCAGCTTGGGGACAGGGGGCTCCCGATCCTATAATTCACCCCTCCACTTT. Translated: CASSLGTGGSRSYNSPLHF.

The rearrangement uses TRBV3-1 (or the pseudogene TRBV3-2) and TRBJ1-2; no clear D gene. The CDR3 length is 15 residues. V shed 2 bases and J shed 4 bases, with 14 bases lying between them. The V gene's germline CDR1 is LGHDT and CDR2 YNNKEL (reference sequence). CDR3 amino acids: CASSQTVGEGYGYTF. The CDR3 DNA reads TGTGCCAGCAGCCAAACCGTGGGAGAGGGCTATGGCTACACCTTC.

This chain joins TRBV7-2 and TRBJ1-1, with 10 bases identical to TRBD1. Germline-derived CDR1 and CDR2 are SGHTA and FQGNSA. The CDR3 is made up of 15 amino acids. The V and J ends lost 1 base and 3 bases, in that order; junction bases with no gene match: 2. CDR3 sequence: CASSLVGQGDTEAFF. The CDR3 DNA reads TGTGCCAGCAGCTTAGTTGGACAGGGGGACACTGAAGCTTTCTTT.

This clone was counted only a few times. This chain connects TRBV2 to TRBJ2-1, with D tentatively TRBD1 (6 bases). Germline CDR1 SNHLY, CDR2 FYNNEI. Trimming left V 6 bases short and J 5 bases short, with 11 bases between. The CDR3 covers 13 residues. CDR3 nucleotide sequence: TGTGCCAGCAGCGCGGACAGAGACAATGAGCAGTTCTTC. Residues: CASSADRDNEQFF.

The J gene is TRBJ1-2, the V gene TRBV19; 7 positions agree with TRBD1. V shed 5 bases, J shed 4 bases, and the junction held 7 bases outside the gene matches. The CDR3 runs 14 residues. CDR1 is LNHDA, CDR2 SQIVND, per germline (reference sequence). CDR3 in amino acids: CASSFGQVLYGYTF. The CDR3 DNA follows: TGTGCCAGTAGTTTTGGACAGGTACTCTATGGCTACACCTTC. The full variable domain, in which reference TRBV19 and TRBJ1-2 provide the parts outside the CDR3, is DGGITQSPKYLFRKEGQNVTLSCEQNLNHDAMYWYRQDPGQGLRLIYYSQIVNDFQKGDIAEGYSVSREKKESFPLTVTSAQKNPTAFYLCASSFGQVLYGYTFGSGTRLTVV.

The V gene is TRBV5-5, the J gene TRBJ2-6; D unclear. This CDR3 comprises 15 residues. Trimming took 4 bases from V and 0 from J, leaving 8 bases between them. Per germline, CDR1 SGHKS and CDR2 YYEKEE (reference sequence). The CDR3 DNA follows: TGTGCCAGCAGCCGCCCTAGCTCTGGGGCCAACGTCCTGACTTTC. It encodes CASSRPSSGANVLTF.

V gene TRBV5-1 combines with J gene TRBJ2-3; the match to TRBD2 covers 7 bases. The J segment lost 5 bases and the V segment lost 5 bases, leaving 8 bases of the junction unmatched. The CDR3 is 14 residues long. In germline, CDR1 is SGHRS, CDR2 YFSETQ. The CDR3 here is CASRAGGYEDTQYF. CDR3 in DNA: TGCGCCAGCAGAGCCGGGGGGTATGAAGATACGCAGTATTTT.

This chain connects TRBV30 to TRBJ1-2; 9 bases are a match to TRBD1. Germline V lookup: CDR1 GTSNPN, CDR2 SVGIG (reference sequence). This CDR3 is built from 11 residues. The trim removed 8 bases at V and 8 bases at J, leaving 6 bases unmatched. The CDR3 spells CAVGQGQGYTF. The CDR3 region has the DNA TGTGCCGTGGGACAGGGACAAGGCTACACCTTC.

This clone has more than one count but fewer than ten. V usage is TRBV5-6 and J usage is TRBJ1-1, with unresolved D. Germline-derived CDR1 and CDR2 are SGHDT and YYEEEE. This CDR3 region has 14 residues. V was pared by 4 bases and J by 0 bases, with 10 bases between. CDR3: CASSLRGMNTEAFF. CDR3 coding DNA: TGTGCCAGCAGCCTTCGAGGGATGAACACTGAAGCTTTCTTT.

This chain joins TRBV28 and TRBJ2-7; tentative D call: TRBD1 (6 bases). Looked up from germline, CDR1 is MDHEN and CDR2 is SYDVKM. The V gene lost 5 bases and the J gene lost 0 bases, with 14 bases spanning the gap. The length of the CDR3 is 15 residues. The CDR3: CASSPQGLLSYEQYF. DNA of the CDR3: TGTGCCAGCAGTCCCCAGGGGTTACTCTCCTACGAGCAGTACTTC.

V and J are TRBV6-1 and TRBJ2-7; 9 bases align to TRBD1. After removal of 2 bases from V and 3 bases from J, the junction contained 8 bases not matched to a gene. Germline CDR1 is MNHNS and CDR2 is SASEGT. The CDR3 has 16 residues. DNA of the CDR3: TGTGCCAGCAGTGAACGTTTGGGACAGGGAAACTACGAGCAGTACTTC. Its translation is CASSERLGQGNYEQYF.

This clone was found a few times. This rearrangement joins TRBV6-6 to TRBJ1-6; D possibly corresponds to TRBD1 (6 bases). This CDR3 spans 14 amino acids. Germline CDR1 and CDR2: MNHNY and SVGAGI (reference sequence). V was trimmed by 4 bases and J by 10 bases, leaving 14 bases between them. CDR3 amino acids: CASSSNSGGSPLHF. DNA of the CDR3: TGTGCCAGCAGTTCCAATTCGGGGGGCTCACCCCTCCACTTT.

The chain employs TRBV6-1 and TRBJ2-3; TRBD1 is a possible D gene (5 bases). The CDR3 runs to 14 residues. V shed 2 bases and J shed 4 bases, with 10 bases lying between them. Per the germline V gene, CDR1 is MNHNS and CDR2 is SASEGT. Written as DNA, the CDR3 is TGTGCCAGCAGTGAACCCCAGGGCGCAGATACGCAGTATTTT. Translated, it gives CASSEPQGADTQYF.

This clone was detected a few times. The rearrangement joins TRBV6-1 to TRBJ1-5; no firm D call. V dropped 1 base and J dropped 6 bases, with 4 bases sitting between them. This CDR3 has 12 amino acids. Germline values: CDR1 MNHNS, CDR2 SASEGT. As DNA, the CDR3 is TGTGCCAGCAGTGAAGTCGGTCAGCCCCAGCATTTT. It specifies CASSEVGQPQHF.